This is a list of T cell receptor beta chains from one sample in a study of blood T cell repertoires in COVID-19. Method: immunoSEQ multiplex PCR; TCRdb's copy keeps in-frame clones and lacks some. Of 68,000 or so clones listed, 82% are singletons. The sequenced sample consisted of peripheral blood. The receptors come from a human donor in a cohort sampled during active COVID-19. The CDR3 runs from the conserved cysteine through the conserved F or W. The order of the fields is CDR3 protein, J gene, D gene, V gene. The D gene is left open where the match is weak.

CDR3aa: CASSPYRGGGSEAFF; j_gene: TRBJ1-1; d_gene: TRBD1; v_gene: TRBV18
CDR3aa: CAWSLGQGISYEQYF; j_gene: TRBJ2-7; d_gene: -; v_gene: TRBV30
CDR3aa: CASSLQGGSEKLFF; j_gene: TRBJ1-4; d_gene: TRBD1; v_gene: TRBV5-1
CDR3aa: CASSIRQGELGYTF; j_gene: TRBJ1-2; d_gene: TRBD1; v_gene: TRBV19
CDR3aa: CASSQQGGDGYTF; j_gene: TRBJ1-2; d_gene: -; v_gene: TRBV7-9
CDR3aa: CASREATGGLGGYTF; j_gene: TRBJ1-2; d_gene: -; v_gene: TRBV27
CDR3aa: CASSLSTGYGYTF; j_gene: TRBJ1-2; d_gene: -; v_gene: TRBV5-5
CDR3aa: CASSHNGVSPLHF; j_gene: TRBJ1-6; d_gene: -; v_gene: TRBV4-3
CDR3aa: CAPSAAGGSNTGELFF; j_gene: TRBJ2-2; d_gene: TRBD2; v_gene: TRBV5-5
CDR3aa: CASSETGQGSQETQYF; j_gene: TRBJ2-5; d_gene: TRBD1; v_gene: TRBV5-1
CDR3aa: CASSDGQLYGYTF; j_gene: TRBJ1-2; d_gene: -; v_gene: TRBV10-2
CDR3aa: CASSTSGLSTDTQYF; j_gene: TRBJ2-3; d_gene: -; v_gene: TRBV5-4
CDR3aa: CASSPSPPYEQYF; j_gene: TRBJ2-7; d_gene: -; v_gene: TRBV14
CDR3aa: CASSFRVTSSYNSPLHF; j_gene: TRBJ1-6; d_gene: -; v_gene: TRBV27
CDR3aa: CALPGQNPTEAFF; j_gene: TRBJ1-1; d_gene: TRBD1; v_gene: TRBV15
CDR3aa: CASTTGQGPNSPLHF; j_gene: TRBJ1-6; d_gene: TRBD1; v_gene: TRBV19
CDR3aa: CASSLVGRGSETQYF; j_gene: TRBJ2-5; d_gene: TRBD2; v_gene: TRBV11-2
CDR3aa: CASSPLEDTEAFF; j_gene: TRBJ1-1; d_gene: -; v_gene: TRBV18
CDR3aa: CASRQQSLNTEAFF; j_gene: TRBJ1-1; d_gene: -; v_gene: TRBV6-6
CDR3aa: CASSTMGTVSGQPQHF; j_gene: TRBJ1-5; d_gene: TRBD1; v_gene: TRBV7-2
CDR3aa: CASSWSGGGFGYTF; j_gene: TRBJ1-2; d_gene: -; v_gene: TRBV27
CDR3aa: CASSVLADTQYF; j_gene: TRBJ2-3; d_gene: -; v_gene: TRBV5-1
CDR3aa: CASSRAPKETQYF; j_gene: TRBJ2-5; d_gene: -; v_gene: TRBV3-1/TRBV3-2
CDR3aa: CASSSGNTGELFF; j_gene: TRBJ2-2; d_gene: -; v_gene: TRBV5-1
CDR3aa: CASSPGGGSTDTQYF; j_gene: TRBJ2-3; d_gene: TRBD2; v_gene: TRBV18
CDR3aa: CASRAGPNQPQHF; j_gene: TRBJ1-5; d_gene: -; v_gene: TRBV27
CDR3aa: CASSPGGGDYGYTF; j_gene: TRBJ1-2; d_gene: -; v_gene: TRBV5-1
CDR3aa: CASSLGRSVFILF; j_gene: TRBJ2-1; d_gene: -; v_gene: TRBV7-9
CDR3aa: CASSLNRRGAGETQYF; j_gene: TRBJ2-5; d_gene: -; v_gene: TRBV11-1
CDR3aa: CATSDTGGNARPNEQFF; j_gene: TRBJ2-1; d_gene: TRBD2; v_gene: TRBV24-1
CDR3aa: CASSQGVDTEAFF; j_gene: TRBJ1-1; d_gene: -; v_gene: TRBV18
CDR3aa: CASSLGGSQPQHF; j_gene: TRBJ1-5; d_gene: -; v_gene: TRBV12-3/TRBV12-4
CDR3aa: CASSSLTGSQPQHF; j_gene: TRBJ1-5; d_gene: TRBD1; v_gene: TRBV11-2
CDR3aa: CAWDRDGGYGYTF; j_gene: TRBJ1-2; d_gene: TRBD1; v_gene: TRBV30
CDR3aa: CASPRAGNIGGELFF; j_gene: TRBJ2-2; d_gene: -; v_gene: TRBV23-1
CDR3aa: CASTFRTGGGNTEAFF; j_gene: TRBJ1-1; d_gene: TRBD1; v_gene: TRBV19
CDR3aa: CSVERGQGNTEAFF; j_gene: TRBJ1-1; d_gene: TRBD1; v_gene: TRBV29-1
CDR3aa: CASSLSTGFMNTEAFF; j_gene: TRBJ1-1; d_gene: -; v_gene: TRBV28
CDR3aa: CASSLSPGDTQYF; j_gene: TRBJ2-3; d_gene: -; v_gene: TRBV11-3
CDR3aa: CASSQGLTAGELFF; j_gene: TRBJ2-2; d_gene: -; v_gene: TRBV3-1/TRBV3-2
CDR3aa: CASSMGQLNTEAFF; j_gene: TRBJ1-1; d_gene: -; v_gene: TRBV19
CDR3aa: CASGSGTDDGYTF; j_gene: TRBJ1-2; d_gene: TRBD1; v_gene: TRBV12-5